This paragraph reports one T cell receptor (beta chain). TCRdb used MiXCR to reprocess the 5' RACE reads, holding one entry per CDR3 protein. Of under 600,000 distinct CDR3 sequences listed, around a fifth were seen once; the top ten hold about 15%. Deletions cut 2 bases from V and 5 bases from J, with 13 bases between. CDR1 and CDR2 (germline): MGHRA, YSYEKL. CDR3 length: 14 amino acids. This specimen comes from a study of T cells after yellow fever vaccination. The sequencing used PBMCs, collected about 21 days after the first yellow fever vaccination. This rearrangement joins TRBV4-1 to TRBJ2-7, with TRBD1 as a possible D gene (6 bases). This TCR derives from a man aged 18 to 30 who received the YFV17D yellow fever vaccine. The CDR3 reads CASSQIVTGNEQYF. The CDR3 bases are TGCGCCAGCAGCCAAATAGTAACAGGGAACGAGCAGTACTTC.